The T cell receptor (beta chain) under discussion was sequenced for a study of CD4+ T cells in melanoma. Per germline, CDR1 MGHDK and CDR2 SYGVNS. J gave up 2 bases and V 2 bases, and 8 bases lay outside the gene matches. The CDR3 totals 18 residues. Only in-frame clones appear in the TCRdb table, and some are missing; sequencing was by immunoSEQ multiplex PCR. The sample contains 15,000 to 20,000 clones, roughly 80% of which appear only once. This TCR was recovered from a human donor with melanoma. Sequencing used cells from a culture (not recorded whether cultured in vitro). The chain has TRBV25-1 and TRBJ1-6; TRBD1 matches 8 bases. The CDR3 protein is CASSERQGAATYNSPLHF. CDR3 nucleotides: TGTGCCAGCAGTGAAAGGCAGGGGGCGGCCACCTATAATTCACCCCTCCACTTT.